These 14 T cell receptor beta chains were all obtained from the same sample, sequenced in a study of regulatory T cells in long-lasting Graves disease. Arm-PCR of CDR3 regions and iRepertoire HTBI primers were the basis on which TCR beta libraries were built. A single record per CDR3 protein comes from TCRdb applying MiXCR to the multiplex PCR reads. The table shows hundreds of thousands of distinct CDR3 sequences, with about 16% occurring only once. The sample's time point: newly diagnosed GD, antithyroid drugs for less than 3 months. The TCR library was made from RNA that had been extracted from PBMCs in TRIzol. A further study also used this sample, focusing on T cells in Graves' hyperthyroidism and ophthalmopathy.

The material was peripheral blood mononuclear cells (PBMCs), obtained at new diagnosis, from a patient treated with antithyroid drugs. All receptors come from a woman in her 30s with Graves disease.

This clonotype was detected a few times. CDR3 loop: CSAREGAGSYNSPLHF. CDR3 nucleotide sequence: TGCAGTGCTAGGGAGGGAGCAGGGTCCTATAATTCACCCCTCCACTTT. The V and J genes are TRBV20-1 and TRBJ1-6, with D possibly being TRBD1 (5 bases). This CDR3 region has 16 residues. V lost 3 bases and J lost 1, with 13 bases in between. Germline CDR1 and CDR2: DFQATT and SNEGSKA (reference sequence).

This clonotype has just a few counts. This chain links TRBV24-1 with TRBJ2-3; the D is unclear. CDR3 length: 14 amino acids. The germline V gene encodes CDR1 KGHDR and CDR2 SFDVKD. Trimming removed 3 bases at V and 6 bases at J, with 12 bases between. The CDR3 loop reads CATSDRSRSDTQYF. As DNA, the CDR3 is TGTGCCACCAGTGATCGCTCTAGGTCGGATACGCAGTATTTT.

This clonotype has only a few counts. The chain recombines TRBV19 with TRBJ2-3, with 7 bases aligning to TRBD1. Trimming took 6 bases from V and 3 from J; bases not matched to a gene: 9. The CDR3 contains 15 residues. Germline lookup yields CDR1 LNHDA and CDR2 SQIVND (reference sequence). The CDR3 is CASRIGTVRTDTQYF. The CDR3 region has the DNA TGTGCCAGTAGGATTGGGACAGTAAGGACAGATACGCAGTATTTT.

CDR3 region: CASSLGGTSGISEQFF. The DNA of the CDR3 is TGTGCCAGCAGCTTAGGAGGGACTAGCGGGATAAGTGAGCAGTTCTTC. This chain joins TRBV13 and TRBJ2-1, with 13 positions matching TRBD2. The V and J ends lost 0 bases and 9 bases, in that order; junction bases with no gene match: 5. Per the germline V gene, CDR1 is PRHDT and CDR2 is FYEKMQ (reference sequence). The CDR3 is 16 amino acids.

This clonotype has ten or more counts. In DNA, the CDR3 is TGTGCCAGCAGCTTAGGACCCAGCCTTCCCTACGAGCAGTACTTC. Translation gives CASSLGPSLPYEQYF. The chain uses TRBV11-2 and TRBJ2-7, with D uncertain. The CDR3 totals 15 residues. Germline assignment: CDR1 SGHAT and CDR2 FQNNGV. Trimming took 1 base from V and 2 from J, leaving 12 bases between them. The full variable domain, in which reference TRBV11-2 and TRBJ2-7 provide the parts outside the CDR3, is EAGVAQSPRYKIIEKRQSVAFWCNPISGHATLYWYQQILGQGPKLLIQFQNNGVVDDSQLPKDRFSAERLKGVDSTLKIQPAKLEDSAVYLCASSLGPSLPYEQYFGPGTRLTVT.

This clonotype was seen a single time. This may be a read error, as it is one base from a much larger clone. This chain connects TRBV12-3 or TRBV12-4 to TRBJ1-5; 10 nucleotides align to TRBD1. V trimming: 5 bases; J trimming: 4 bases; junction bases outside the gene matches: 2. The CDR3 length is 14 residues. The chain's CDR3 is CASSRDRGNQPQHF. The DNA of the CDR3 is TGTGCCAGCAGTCGGGACAGGGGAAATCAGCCCCAGCATTTT.

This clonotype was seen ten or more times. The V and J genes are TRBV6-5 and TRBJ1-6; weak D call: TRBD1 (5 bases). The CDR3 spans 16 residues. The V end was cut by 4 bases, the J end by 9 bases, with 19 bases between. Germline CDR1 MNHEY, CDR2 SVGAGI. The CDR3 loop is CASSLPSGGAGSPLHF. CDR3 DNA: TGTGCCAGCAGTTTACCCTCTGGCGGGGCCGGTTCACCCCTCCACTTT.

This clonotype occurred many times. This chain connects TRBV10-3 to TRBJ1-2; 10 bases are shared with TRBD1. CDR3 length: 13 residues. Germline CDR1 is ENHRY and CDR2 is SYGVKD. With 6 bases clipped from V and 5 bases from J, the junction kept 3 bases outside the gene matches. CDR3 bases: TGTGCCATCAGAGGACAGGGGGGATATGGCTACACCTTC. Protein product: CAIRGQGGYGYTF.

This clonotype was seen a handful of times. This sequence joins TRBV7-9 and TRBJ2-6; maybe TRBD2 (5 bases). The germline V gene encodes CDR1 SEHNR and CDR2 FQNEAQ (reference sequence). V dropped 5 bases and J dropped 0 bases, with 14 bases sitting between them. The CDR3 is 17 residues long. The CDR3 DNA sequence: TGTGCCAGCAGCCCTAGGATCGGGGACTCTGGGGCCAACGTCCTGACTTTC. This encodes CASSPRIGDSGANVLTF.

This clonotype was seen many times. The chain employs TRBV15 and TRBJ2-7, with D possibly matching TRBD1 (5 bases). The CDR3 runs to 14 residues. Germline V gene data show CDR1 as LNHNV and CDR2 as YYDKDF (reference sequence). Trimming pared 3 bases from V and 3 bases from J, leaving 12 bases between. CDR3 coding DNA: TGTGCCACCAGCAGTGAACATCAGGGCTACGAGCAGTACTTC. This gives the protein CATSSEHQGYEQYF.

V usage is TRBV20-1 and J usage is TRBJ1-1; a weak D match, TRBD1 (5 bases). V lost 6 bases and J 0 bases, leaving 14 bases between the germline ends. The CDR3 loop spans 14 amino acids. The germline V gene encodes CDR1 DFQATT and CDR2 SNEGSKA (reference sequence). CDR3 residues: CSATWGSMNTEAFF. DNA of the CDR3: TGCAGTGCCACCTGGGGGAGCATGAACACTGAAGCTTTCTTT.

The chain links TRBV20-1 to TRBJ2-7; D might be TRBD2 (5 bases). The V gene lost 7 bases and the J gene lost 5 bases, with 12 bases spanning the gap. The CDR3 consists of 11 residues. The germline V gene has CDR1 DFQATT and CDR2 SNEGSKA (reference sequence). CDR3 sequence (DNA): TGCAGTGTTCAGAGGGTCGACGAGCAGTACTTC. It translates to CSVQRVDEQYF.

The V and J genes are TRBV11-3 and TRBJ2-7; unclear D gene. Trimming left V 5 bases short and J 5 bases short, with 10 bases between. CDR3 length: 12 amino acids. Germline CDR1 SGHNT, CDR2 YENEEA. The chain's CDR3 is CASSPSGDEQYF. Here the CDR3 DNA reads TGTGCCAGCAGCCCATCAGGCGACGAGCAGTACTTC.

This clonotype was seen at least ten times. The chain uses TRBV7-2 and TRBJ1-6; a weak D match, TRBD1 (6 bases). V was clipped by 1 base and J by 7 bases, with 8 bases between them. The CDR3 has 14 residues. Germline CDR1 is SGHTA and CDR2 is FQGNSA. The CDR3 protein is CASSLVGQNSPLHF. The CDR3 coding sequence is TGTGCCAGCAGCTTAGTAGGACAGAATTCACCCCTCCACTTT.